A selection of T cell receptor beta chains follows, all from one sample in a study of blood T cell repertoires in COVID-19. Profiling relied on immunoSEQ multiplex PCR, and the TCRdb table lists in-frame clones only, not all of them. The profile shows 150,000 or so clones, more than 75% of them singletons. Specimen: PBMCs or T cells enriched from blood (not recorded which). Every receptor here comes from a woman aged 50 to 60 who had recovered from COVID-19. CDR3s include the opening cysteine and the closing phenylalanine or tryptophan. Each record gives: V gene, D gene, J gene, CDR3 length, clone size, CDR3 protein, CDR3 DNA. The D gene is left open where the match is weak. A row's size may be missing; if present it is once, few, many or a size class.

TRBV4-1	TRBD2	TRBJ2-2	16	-	CASSQVVAGGAGELFF	TGCGCCAGCAGCCAAGTAGTCGCGGGAGGCGCCGGGGAGCTGTTTTTT
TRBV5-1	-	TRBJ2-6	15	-	CASSLGGSGANVLTF	TGCGCCAGCAGCTTGGGAGGGAGTGGGGCCAACGTCCTGACTTTC
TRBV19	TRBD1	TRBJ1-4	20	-	CASSIAAPSSTRGPNEKLFF	TGTGCCAGTAGTATAGCAGCACCCTCCTCAACCAGGGGGCCAAATGAAAAACTGTTTTTT
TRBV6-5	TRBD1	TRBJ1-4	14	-	CASRVQGAGEKLFF	TGTGCCAGCAGGGTACAGGGGGCAGGGGAAAAACTGTTTTTT
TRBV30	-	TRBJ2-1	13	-	CAWSVGRNNEQFF	TGTGCCTGGAGTGTGGGGAGGAACAATGAGCAGTTCTTC
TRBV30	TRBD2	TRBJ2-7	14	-	CAWTGTSETYEQYF	TGTGCCTGGACCGGGACTAGCGAGACCTACGAGCAGTACTTC
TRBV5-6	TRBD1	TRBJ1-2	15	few	CASSLESGQIYGYTF	TGTGCCAGCAGCTTGGAGTCGGGACAGATCTATGGCTACACCTTC
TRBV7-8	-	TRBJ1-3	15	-	CASSLTASSGNTIYF	TGTGCCAGCAGTCTGACAGCAAGCTCTGGAAACACCATATATTTT
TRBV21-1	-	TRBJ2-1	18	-	CASLRLPKSSSSYNEQFF	TGTGCCAGTCTGCGGCTACCCAAATCCTCAAGCTCCTACAATGAGCAGTTCTTC
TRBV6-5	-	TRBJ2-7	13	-	CASSYLQGYEQYF	TGTGCCAGCAGTTACCTTCAGGGGTACGAGCAGTACTTC
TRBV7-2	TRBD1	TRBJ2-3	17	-	CASSLSGGKPGTDTQYF	TGTGCCAGCAGCTTATCAGGGGGCAAACCAGGAACAGATACGCAGTATTTT
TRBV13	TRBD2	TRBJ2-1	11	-	CASSKTSSHFF	TGTGCCAGCAGCAAGACTAGCTCCCATTTCTTC
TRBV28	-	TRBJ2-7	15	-	CASSSGQRTSYEQYF	TGTGCCAGCAGCTCCGGACAGAGGACCTCCTACGAGCAGTACTTC
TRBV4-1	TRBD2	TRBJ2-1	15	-	CASSQMGLAGGRQFF	TGCGCCAGCAGCCAAATGGGACTAGCGGGAGGGCGGCAGTTCTTC
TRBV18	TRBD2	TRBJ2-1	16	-	CASSAGLAGLYNEQFF	TGTGCCAGCTCCGCAGGACTAGCGGGTCTGTACAATGAGCAGTTCTTC
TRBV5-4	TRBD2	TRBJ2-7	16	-	CASSRRALAGEYEQYF	TGTGCCAGCAGCCGCCGAGCACTAGCGGGAGAATACGAGCAGTACTTC
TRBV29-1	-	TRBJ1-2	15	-	CSVDRTRDTNYGYTF	TGCAGCGTTGATCGGACAAGGGACACCAACTATGGCTACACCTTC
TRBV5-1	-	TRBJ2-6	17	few	CASSFRSGISGANVLTF	TGCGCCAGCAGCTTTAGGTCAGGGATCTCTGGGGCCAACGTCCTGACTTTC
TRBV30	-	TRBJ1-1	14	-	CAWSVRQKNTEAFF	TGTGCCTGGAGTGTTAGACAGAAGAACACTGAAGCTTTCTTT
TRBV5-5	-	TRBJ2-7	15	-	CASSLGGSHTYEQYF	TGTGCCAGCAGCTTGGGCGGGTCACACACCTACGAGCAGTACTTC
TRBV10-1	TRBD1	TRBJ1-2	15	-	CASSAGQGLLSGYTF	TGCGCCAGCAGTGCCGGACAGGGCCTACTTTCTGGCTACACCTTC
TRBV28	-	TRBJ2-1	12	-	CASSSVNPEQFF	TGTGCCAGCAGTTCCGTAAATCCCGAGCAGTTCTTC
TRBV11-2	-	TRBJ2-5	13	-	CASSWGLQETQYF	TGTGCCAGCAGCTGGGGACTCCAAGAGACCCAGTACTTC
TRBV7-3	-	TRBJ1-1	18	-	CASSLSSGTIGANTEAFF	TGTGCCAGCAGCCTCTCCTCCGGAACGATTGGGGCGAACACTGAAGCTTTCTTT
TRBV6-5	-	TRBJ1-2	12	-	CASSSNTGGYTF	TGTGCCAGCAGTTCCAACACGGGTGGCTACACCTTC
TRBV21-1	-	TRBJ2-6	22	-	CASSKPLRTDSLPTSGANVLTF	TGTGCCAGCAGCAAACCCCTCCGTACGGACAGCCTCCCCACCTCTGGGGCCAACGTCCTGACTTTC
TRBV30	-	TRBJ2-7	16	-	CAWSVPATPRFYEQYF	TGTGCCTGGAGTGTACCCGCGACTCCGAGATTCTACGAGCAGTACTTC
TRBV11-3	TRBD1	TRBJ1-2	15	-	CASSLGPGQNYGYTF	TGTGCCAGCAGCTTAGGCCCGGGACAGAACTATGGCTACACCTTC
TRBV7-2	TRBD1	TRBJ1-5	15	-	CASSLGTGGLQPQHF	TGTGCCAGCAGCTTAGGGACAGGGGGCCTTCAGCCCCAGCATTTT
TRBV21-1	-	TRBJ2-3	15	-	CASSRVASGTDTQYF	-
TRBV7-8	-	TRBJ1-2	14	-	CASSLSPPNYGYTF	TGTGCCAGCAGCTTATCCCCCCCGAACTATGGCTACACCTTC
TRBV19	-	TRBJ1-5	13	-	CASSQQGVQPQHF	TGTGCCAGTAGCCAACAGGGCGTTCAGCCCCAGCATTTT
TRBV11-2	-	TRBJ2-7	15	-	CASSSSVGPGYEQYF	TGTGCCAGCAGCTCTAGCGTAGGCCCGGGCTACGAGCAGTACTTC
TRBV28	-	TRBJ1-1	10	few	CASSRQEAFF	TGTGCCAGCAGTAGACAGGAAGCTTTCTTT
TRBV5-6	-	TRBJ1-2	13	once	CASSLGQRYGYTF	TGTGCCAGCAGCTTGGGGCAGAGGTATGGCTACACCTTC
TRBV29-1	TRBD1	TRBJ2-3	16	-	CSAATTPRQGSDTQYF	TGCAGCGCTGCTACGACCCCTCGACAGGGCTCAGATACGCAGTATTTT